This T cell receptor beta chain is from a study of cytomegalovirus exposure and HLA in healthy donors. Overall study: Assignment to the Caucasian-associated ancestry cluster applied to more than 75% of the approximately 420 genotyped donors. Study-wide results and caveats: The likely origin of a cluster of highly shared sequence variants was a sequencing artifact.

At collection, donors were nominally healthy, but unrecorded immune exposures were probable. Amplification used 60 Vbeta primers and 13 Jbeta primers. Generated by immunoSEQ multiplex PCR, the TCRdb table keeps only in-frame clones and is missing some. The sample includes under 140,000 clones, approximately 80% of them seen just once. A note on this clone: What it binds is not known. The same CDR3 can be traced to other DNA sequences in this sample.

From germline, CDR1 is SNHLY and CDR2 FYNNEI. The CDR3 spans 12 residues. V shed 9 bases and J 5 bases; nucleotides not matched to a gene: 3. J is TRBJ2-5 and V is TRBV2, with TRBD1 matching over 10 bases. The sample comprised PBMCs. The sequence came from a man aged 30 to 45 in good health and CMV-seropositive. Here the CDR3 reads CASSGQGETQYF. For the CDR3, the DNA is TGTGCCAGTTCGGGACAGGGGGAGACCCAGTACTTC.